What follows are 31 T cell receptor beta chains derived from one specimen sequenced in a study of blood T cells in healthy people across ages. A J-beta primer mix and a sample-barcoded 5' primer were used in a second PCR of about 6 to 12 cycles. TCRdb called the 5' RACE reads again in MiXCR, with one record for every CDR3 protein. This table holds about 1.6 million distinct CDR3 sequences, around 35% found once. The sequenced sample was blood. These receptors were collected from a young woman in good health.

Comments on this clonotype: A junction end diverges from the germline sequence, so it may reflect a read error. J is TRBJ1-2 and V is TRBV6-2 or TRBV6-3, with D possibly matching TRBD1 (5 bases). The V gene's germline CDR1 is MNHEY and CDR2 SVGEGT. The CDR3 loop spans 12 amino acids. CDR3 sequence reads: CVSSPGKGGYTF. CDR3 nucleotide sequence: TGTGTCAGCAGCCCAGGGAAGGGTGGCTACACCTTC.

V and J are TRBV7-9 and TRBJ1-2, with TRBD1 matching 9 bases. With V trimmed by 3 bases and J by 10 bases, 12 bases remained unmatched. CDR1 SEHNR and CDR2 FQNEAQ come from the germline V gene (reference sequence). This CDR3 is 15 amino acids long. The CDR3 reads CASSLGDRDPTVYTF. CDR3 bases: TGTGCCAGCAGCTTGGGGGACAGGGACCCCACTGTCTACACCTTC.

This clonotype occurred many times. The genes are TRBV7-9 and TRBJ2-7; 10 bases are a match to TRBD1. The V segment lost 5 bases and the J segment 4 bases; nucleotides outside the gene matches: 11. This CDR3 region has 16 residues. Germline V gene data show CDR1 as SEHNR and CDR2 as FQNEAQ (reference sequence). The CDR3 region has the DNA TGTGCCAGCAGCGGCCCCCGGGACAGGGGTTCATACGAGCAGTACTTC. This gives the protein CASSGPRDRGSYEQYF.

The table lists this clonotype with a few counts. The chain uses TRBV11-1 and TRBJ2-5; 7 bases agree with TRBD2. There are 21 residues in the CDR3. V dropped 7 bases and J dropped 4; count of bases not matched to a gene: 30. CDR1 is SGHAT and CDR2 is FQDESV in the germline V gene (reference sequence). The CDR3 protein is CASTLDDREWRGLSGRETQYF. In DNA form, the CDR3 reads TGTGCCAGCACCCTCGACGATCGGGAGTGGCGGGGGTTGAGCGGCAGAGAGACCCAGTACTTC.

This chain connects TRBV20-1 to TRBJ2-1; D is uncertain. The V end lost 5 bases, the J end lost 7 bases, and 9 bases lay between the germline ends. CDR1 is DFQATT and CDR2 is SNEGSKA in the germline V gene (reference sequence). This CDR3 has 11 residues. In DNA form, the CDR3 reads TGCAGTGCTCCTCAGGTGAATGAGCAGTTCTTC. It is translated as CSAPQVNEQFF.

Only a few counts were recorded for this clonotype. The chain uses TRBV3-1 and TRBJ2-7; no firm D call. The CDR3 covers 16 residues. Germline V gene data show CDR1 as LGHDT and CDR2 as YNNKEL (reference sequence). V lost 0 bases, J lost 1 base, and 13 bases lay in between. The DNA of the CDR3 is TGTGCCAGCAGCCAAGAAACAGTGGGCAGATCCTACGAGCAGTACTTC. Protein product: CASSQETVGRSYEQYF.

CDR3 nucleotides: TGTGCCAGCTCACCACGCGAGACAGGGGTCACCGGGGAGCTGTTTTTT. It is translated as CASSPRETGVTGELFF. V gene TRBV18 combines with J gene TRBJ2-2; 8 nucleotides line up with TRBD1. This CDR3 is 16 amino acids long. V lost 1 base and J lost 4; bases outside the gene matches: 5. The germline V gene encodes CDR1 KGHSH and CDR2 LQKENI.

This clonotype was seen a few times. The V gene is TRBV11-1, the J gene TRBJ2-1; the D is unclear. The CDR3 is 11 amino acids. V lost 1 base to trimming and J lost 14 bases, with 9 bases between them. Per germline, CDR1 SGHAT and CDR2 FQDESV (reference sequence). The CDR3 is CASSLGGEKFF. DNA for the CDR3: TGTGCCAGCAGCTTAGGTGGAGAGAAGTTCTTC.

This clonotype appeared once. V and J are TRBV12-3 or TRBV12-4 and TRBJ2-3; D might be TRBD1 (6 bases). V lost 3 bases and J 3 bases, leaving 13 bases between the germline ends. The CDR3 contains 15 residues. The CDR3 sequence: CASSFKRGITDTQYF. In nucleotides, the CDR3 is TGTGCCAGCAGTTTCAAGAGGGGGATAACAGATACGCAGTATTTT.

This clonotype was observed a few times. The rearrangement links TRBV5-1 to TRBJ2-1; tentatively, D is TRBD1 or TRBD2 (6 bases each). This CDR3 is built from 13 residues. Germline V gives CDR1 SGHRS, CDR2 YFSETQ. V lost 6 bases, J lost 9 bases, and 16 bases lay in between. The CDR3 DNA reads as TGCGCCAGCAATGAGGGGGGCCCCGGTGAGCAGTTCTTC. Amino acid sequence: CASNEGGPGEQFF. The whole variable domain, remainder taken from reference TRBV5-1 and TRBJ2-1, is KAGVTQTPRYLIKTRGQQVTLSCSPISGHRSVSWYQQTPGQGLQFLFEYFSETQRNKGNFPGRFSGRQFSNSRSEMNVSTLELGDSALYLCASNEGGPGEQFFGPGTRLTVL.

This rearrangement joins TRBV27 to TRBJ1-5; D gene unclear. Germline CDR1 is MNHEY and CDR2 is SMNVEV (reference sequence). Trimming took off 6 bases at V and 2 bases at J, with 20 bases between the two ends. The CDR3 is 17 residues long. The CDR3 DNA reads as TGTGCCAGCAGCCTCTATAGCCTCTCCGCTGGCAATCAGCCCCAGCATTTT. Protein: CASSLYSLSAGNQPQHF.

CDR3 in DNA: TGTGCCAGCAGCACCCCACCGGGGGTAGCGGGAATAGCCCGTGATAACAATGAGCAGTTCTTC. Amino acids: CASSTPPGVAGIARDNNEQFF. The chain links TRBV9 to TRBJ2-1; 8 bases match TRBD2. The CDR3 sequence is 21 residues long. J lost 5 bases, V lost 4 bases, and 26 bases had no gene match. Germline V gene data show CDR1 as SGDLS and CDR2 as YYNGEE.

The chain has TRBV20-1 and TRBJ2-1, with 9 bases fitting TRBD2. The CDR3 consists of 15 residues. Germline V CDR1 and CDR2: DFQATT, SNEGSKA (reference sequence). The V segment lost 6 bases and the J segment 6 bases; nucleotides outside the gene matches: 12. The CDR3 DNA reads TGCAGTGCCCGGAGAGGGGCTAGCGGGACCAATGAGCAGTTCTTC. Translating it yields CSARRGASGTNEQFF.

Turning to this clonotype: A much larger clone lies a single base off, so this may be a read error. The rearrangement joins TRBV5-1 to TRBJ1-2, with TRBD1 matching 10 bases. Per germline, CDR1 SGHRS and CDR2 YFSETQ. The CDR3 has 14 amino acids. The DNA for the CDR3 is TGCGCCGGCAGCCCGCGGGACAGGGGAGATGGCTACACCTTC. Translated: CAGSPRDRGDGYTF.

This chain uses TRBV7-8 with TRBJ2-7; perhaps TRBD2 as D (6 bases). Trimming took 6 bases from V and 0 from J, leaving 15 bases between them. Germline CDR1 SGHVS, CDR2 FQNEAQ. The CDR3 is made up of 15 amino acids. The CDR3 DNA sequence: TGTGCCAGCAGGGTTGGGACTCTCGGCTCCTACGAGCAGTACTTC. Residues: CASRVGTLGSYEQYF.

V is TRBV25-1 and J is TRBJ2-5, with 15 bases identical to TRBD2. Germline CDR1 MGHDK, CDR2 SYGVNS. The CDR3 totals 17 residues. J lost 5 bases, V lost 2 bases, and 6 bases had no gene match. This CDR3 reads CASSELGLAGGSETQYF. CDR3 coding DNA: TGTGCCAGCAGTGAACTGGGACTAGCGGGGGGTAGTGAGACCCAGTACTTC.

This clonotype was observed a single time. The CDR3 bases are TGTGCCAGCAGCCCTGCTGGCGGCCGAAGAGGCACTGAAGCTTTCTTT. It translates to CASSPAGGRRGTEAFF. V usage is TRBV3-1 and J usage is TRBJ1-1; D remains ambiguous. Germline CDR1 reads LGHDT; CDR2 reads YNNKEL (reference sequence). The V gene lost 4 bases and the J gene lost 4 bases, with 19 bases spanning the gap. The CDR3 has 16 residues.

This sequence joins TRBV20-1 and TRBJ2-5; TRBD1 aligns across 9 bases. V lost 4 bases to trimming and J lost 5 bases; unmatched junction nucleotides: 2. The CDR3 extends over 12 amino acids. Germline V gene sequence: CDR1 DFQATT, CDR2 SNEGSKA (reference sequence). CDR3 protein: CSAKGTGETQYF. CDR3 coding DNA: TGCAGTGCTAAGGGGACAGGGGAGACCCAGTACTTC.

This clonotype was recorded many times. The rearrangement uses TRBV20-1 and TRBJ2-5, with 7 bases matching TRBD1. Unmatched junction bases numbered 5, after V lost 3 bases and J lost 4 bases. The CDR3 is 13 amino acids. Per the germline V gene, CDR1 is DFQATT and CDR2 is SNEGSKA (reference sequence). CDR3 nucleotides: TGCAGTGCTAGGTGGACAGGAGGAGAGACCCAGTACTTC. It codes for CSARWTGGETQYF.

The J gene is TRBJ1-5, the V gene TRBV20-1; D not certain. Germline V lookup: CDR1 DFQATT, CDR2 SNEGSKA (reference sequence). The CDR3 loop spans 14 amino acids. Trimming took 3 bases from V and 0 from J, leaving 9 bases between them. CDR3 in amino acids: CSASGRNSNQPQHF. The DNA for the CDR3 is TGCAGTGCTAGTGGGAGAAATAGCAATCAGCCCCAGCATTTT.

J is TRBJ1-2 and V is TRBV6-4; D gene uncertain. The germline V gene has CDR1 MRHNA and CDR2 SNTAGT. CDR3 size: 13 residues. Trimming took off 3 bases at V and 2 bases at J, with 7 bases between the two ends. CDR3 in DNA: TGTGCCAGCAGTGAAGGCCTCAACTATGGCTACACCTTC. It specifies CASSEGLNYGYTF.

This clonotype appeared a few times. This chain uses TRBV6-1 with TRBJ1-2; D not certain. The CDR3 has 15 amino acids. Germline V CDR1 and CDR2: MNHNS, SASEGT. Trimming left V 3 bases short and J 2 bases short, with 13 bases between. The CDR3 DNA is TGTGCCAGCAGTGATTATTACGGCCCCAACTATGGCTACACCTTC. It encodes CASSDYYGPNYGYTF.

The gene calls are TRBV3-1 and TRBJ2-5, with 13 bases that match TRBD2. Germline lookup yields CDR1 LGHDT and CDR2 YNNKEL (reference sequence). Unmatched junction bases numbered 3, after V lost 5 bases and J lost 0 bases. The CDR3 has 16 amino acids. The CDR3: CASSATSGRYQETQYF. As DNA, the CDR3 is TGTGCCAGCAGCGCGACTAGCGGGAGGTACCAAGAGACCCAGTACTTC.

This clonotype was counted between two and nine times. DNA for the CDR3: TGCAGTTTCCGCGGGGGGGCTACGCAGTATTTT. Amino acids: CSFRGGATQYF. This sequence joins TRBV20-1 and TRBJ2-3; TRBD2 matches 9 bases. The V and J ends lost 8 bases and 8 bases, in that order; junction bases with no gene match: 5. This CDR3 has 11 residues. The germline gives CDR1 DFQATT, CDR2 SNEGSKA (reference sequence).

The rearrangement uses TRBV5-8 and TRBJ1-5; D perhaps matches TRBD1 (5 bases). The CDR3 contains 15 residues. Trimming took off 2 bases at V and 0 bases at J, with 9 bases between the two ends. CDR1 is SGHTS and CDR2 is YDEGEE in the germline V gene. The DNA for the CDR3 is TGTGCCAGCAGCTTTGACAGTTATAGCAATCAGCCCCAGCATTTT. Translated, it gives CASSFDSYSNQPQHF.

V and J are TRBV25-1 and TRBJ1-4, with TRBD1 matching over 9 bases. With 2 bases clipped from V and 3 bases from J, the junction kept 7 bases outside the gene matches. This CDR3 has 17 amino acids. Germline V gene data show CDR1 as MGHDK and CDR2 as SYGVNS. This CDR3 is CASSEPYRGPANEKLFF. Here the CDR3 DNA reads TGTGCCAGCAGTGAACCTTACAGGGGGCCGGCTAATGAAAAACTGTTTTTT.

The V gene is TRBV12-3 or TRBV12-4, the J gene TRBJ1-2; 7 nucleotides line up with TRBD1. Unmatched junction bases numbered 5, after V lost 6 bases and J lost 1 base. The length of the CDR3 is 14 residues. CDR3 region: CASRQTGFNYGYTF. CDR3 DNA sequence: TGTGCCAGCAGACAGACAGGGTTTAACTATGGCTACACCTTC.

V and J are TRBV4-2 and TRBJ2-3; D unresolved. This CDR3 is 17 amino acids long. Trimming stripped 0 bases from V and 4 bases from J, with 17 bases between. Germline CDR1 reads LGHNA; CDR2 reads YNFKEQ. In nucleotides, the CDR3 is TGTGCCAGCAGCCAAGATCCGGGCCTGCCACCACCAGATACGCAGTATTTT. Protein: CASSQDPGLPPPDTQYF.

Comment on this clonotype: This may arise from a read error, as a much more abundant clone is one base away. The conserved closing phenylalanine or tryptophan is absent in this CDR3, likely reflecting a read error. This chain connects TRBV7-9 to TRBJ1-2; D unresolved. Germline V CDR1 and CDR2: SEHNR, FQNEAQ (reference sequence). Trimming removed 1 base from V and 0 bases from J, with 6 bases in between. The CDR3 is made up of 14 amino acids. CDR3 DNA: TGTGCCAGCAGCTTAGGACTAGCTAACTATGGCTACACCGTC. Translation: CASSLGLANYGYTV.

A few counts support this clonotype. The V and J genes are TRBV27 and TRBJ1-1; D is ambiguous. Looked up from germline, CDR1 is MNHEY and CDR2 is SMNVEV (reference sequence). This CDR3 has 15 residues. Trimming shortened V by 0 bases and J by 6 bases, and 14 bases separated the two germline ends. CDR3 DNA sequence: TGTGCCAGCAGTTTATCAAGGGTTGATGGCTCTGAAGCTTTCTTT. The encoded protein is CASSLSRVDGSEAFF.

This clonotype has only a few counts. The chain links TRBV18 to TRBJ2-7, with D perhaps given as TRBD1 or TRBD2 (5 bases each). Germline-derived CDR1 and CDR2 are KGHSH and LQKENI. The CDR3 consists of 16 residues. V was cut by 6 bases and J by 0 bases, with 18 bases left in between. The CDR3 sequence: CASSPNPGRSSYEQYF. The CDR3, as DNA: TGTGCCAGCTCTCCAAATCCGGGACGGAGCTCCTACGAGCAGTACTTC.